This is a list of T cell receptor beta chains from one sample in a study of cytomegalovirus exposure and HLA in healthy donors. This table comes from immunoSEQ multiplex PCR, and its TCRdb copy is limited to in-frame clones, with some not included. In the table there are some 180,000 clones, 65% to 90% of which are singletons. Specimen: PBMCs. The receptors here all came from a girl under 10 years old in good health and CMV-seropositive. Each CDR3 is given with its conserved first and last residue. A D gene is named only where the DNA matches it firmly. Some rows mark clone size as missing; the rest say once, few, many or name a class of expanded clone.

d_gene	j_gene	abundance	v_gene	CDR3nt	CDR3aa
TRBD1	TRBJ2-7	NA	TRBV27	TGTGCCAGCAGTTTGCAGCCGGGACAGGGGGTATCCTACGAGCAGTACTTC	CASSLQPGQGVSYEQYF
TRBD1	TRBJ2-5	NA	TRBV7-9	TGTGCCAGCAGCCCGACAGGGGGAGAGACCCAGTACTTC	CASSPTGGETQYF
TRBD1	TRBJ1-1	NA	TRBV2	TGTGCCAGCAGCACCCAGGGGGCGATAGCTTTCTTT	CASSTQGAIAFF
NA	TRBJ2-7	NA	TRBV4-2	TGTGCCAGCAGCCAATCACCCGGACAAGGGGTCTTAGAGCAGTACTTC	CASSQSPGQGVLEQYF
NA	TRBJ1-1	once	TRBV19	TGTGCCAGTAGGCAAACCGGGACTAACACTGAAGCTTTCTTT	CASRQTGTNTEAFF
TRBD1	TRBJ2-7	NA	TRBV2	TGTGCCAGCAGGCTTGACAGGGAGAGGCTTTACGAGCAGTACTTC	CASRLDRERLYEQYF
NA	TRBJ1-5	NA	TRBV6-5	TGTGCCAGCCGGGCGGTGAGGGCTGGCAATCAGCCCCAGCATTTT	CASRAVRAGNQPQHF
TRBD2	TRBJ2-7	NA	TRBV19	TGTGCCAGTACATTGGGGACTAGCTCCTCTTCCGAGCAGTACTTC	CASTLGTSSSSEQYF
TRBD1	TRBJ2-7	NA	TRBV5-1	TGCGCCAGCAGCCGCACAGGGGGTTCCAGTGGCGAGCAGTACTTC	CASSRTGGSSGEQYF
NA	TRBJ2-2	NA	TRBV6-6	TGTGCCAGCAGTGAGACCGGGGAGCTGTTTTTT	CASSETGELFF
NA	TRBJ1-1	NA	TRBV5-1	TGCGCCAGCAGCGCTCAGGGGACGGAGAACACTGAAGCTTTCTTT	CASSAQGTENTEAFF
NA	TRBJ1-1	once	TRBV28	TGTGCCAGCAGTTTCGTGGACAGAAAGAACACTGAAGCTTTCTTT	CASSFVDRKNTEAFF
TRBD2	TRBJ2-5	NA	TRBV9	TGTGCCAGCAGCACCCGGACTAGCTCCGGGACCCAGTACTTC	CASSTRTSSGTQYF
NA	TRBJ1-2	NA	TRBV6-1	TGTGCCAGCAGTGAATTCACGCGGGGGGGCTATGGCTACACCTTC	CASSEFTRGGYGYTF
NA	TRBJ2-3	once	TRBV5-1	TGCGCCAGCAGCTTTCAGGTTGGGGATACGCAGTATTTT	CASSFQVGDTQYF
NA	TRBJ2-7	NA	TRBV19	TGTGCCAGTAGTATCAGCGGGCAGGGACTCTACGAGCAGTACTTC	CASSISGQGLYEQYF
NA	TRBJ2-2	NA	TRBV2	TGTGCCAGCAGGCGGACAGAGAACACCGGGGAGCTGTTTTTT	CASRRTENTGELFF
TRBD2	TRBJ2-5	NA	TRBV5-1	TGCGCCAGCAGCTCCCAGTGGGTAGCGGGGGTAGAGACCCAGTACTTC	CASSSQWVAGVETQYF
NA	TRBJ2-7	NA	TRBV27	TGTGCCAGCAGTTTATCGACAGTCTCCTACGAGCAGTACTTC	CASSLSTVSYEQYF
TRBD1	TRBJ2-6	NA	TRBV9	TGTGCCAGCAGCGTAGCGAGACGACAGGGGAAGTCTGGGGCCAACGTCCTGACTTTC	CASSVARRQGKSGANVLTF
NA	TRBJ2-1	NA	TRBV20-1	TGCAGTGCTGTTCAGCGGGAGCAGTTCTTC	CSAVQREQFF
NA	TRBJ2-2	once	TRBV21-1	TGTGCCAGCAGCAAAGGCTATACGATTGGGACTAGCGGGACCGGGGAGCTGTTTTTT	CASSKGYTIGTSGTGELFF
TRBD1	TRBJ2-5	once	TRBV9	TGTGCCAGCAGTGCAGGGGGCGTTGAAGAGACCCAGTACTTC	CASSAGGVEETQYF
NA	TRBJ2-7	NA	TRBV6-5	TGTGCCAGCAGTTACAGGGGTGAATCCTACGAGCAGTACTTC	CASSYRGESYEQYF
TRBD2	TRBJ2-3	once	TRBV5-1	TGCGCCAGCAGCTTGGTAGGACTAGCGGGAGCCACAGATACGCAGTATTTT	CASSLVGLAGATDTQYF
TRBD2	TRBJ2-3	NA	TRBV11-1	TGTGCCAGCAGCTTCCTAGCGGCAGATACGCAGTATTTT	CASSFLAADTQYF
TRBD2	TRBJ2-1	NA	TRBV9	TGTGCCAGCAGCGTAATGGGACTAGCGGAGGGAAGGCATGAGCAGTTCTTC	CASSVMGLAEGRHEQFF
TRBD1	TRBJ1-5	NA	TRBV10-3	TGTGCCATCGCCGGGACAGGGGCACATCAGCCCCAGCATTTT	CAIAGTGAHQPQHF
NA	TRBJ1-1	NA	TRBV30	TGTGCCTGGAGGGGCGCGGGGGTCTTTTTTGCTTTCTTT	CAWRGAGVFFAFF
TRBD1	TRBJ1-2	NA	TRBV27	TGTGCCAGCAGTTCCATCGGACAGGGCGGGGGCGGCTACACCTTC	CASSSIGQGGGGYTF
TRBD1	TRBJ2-1	NA	TRBV27	TGTGCCAGCAGTTTACAGGGGGTTTCTTACAATGAGCAGTTCTTC	CASSLQGVSYNEQFF
NA	TRBJ1-6	NA	TRBV28	TGTGCCAGCAGTTTAACAGGATCACCCCTCCACTTT	CASSLTGSPLHF
NA	TRBJ2-5	NA	TRBV5-1	TGCGCCAGCAGCTCGGGAGAGTTGTACCAAGAGACCCAGTACTTC	CASSSGELYQETQYF
NA	TRBJ1-6	NA	TRBV13	TGTGCCAGCAGGGAAGGAGTTCCGAGTTCACCCCTCCACTTT	CASREGVPSSPLHF
NA	TRBJ2-7	NA	TRBV9	TGTGCCAGCAGCGTTACTCAGGGGTGGGGGCCCAACGAGCAGTACTTC	CASSVTQGWGPNEQYF
TRBD1	TRBJ2-2	NA	TRBV12-5	TGTGCTAGTGGTAAAGGACAGGGGGCCACCGGGGAGCTGTTTTTT	CASGKGQGATGELFF
NA	TRBJ1-5	NA	TRBV19	TGTGCCAGTAGTATCCGAGTTTATAGCAATCAGCCCCAGCATTTT	CASSIRVYSNQPQHF